These T cell receptor beta chains were read from a single sample in a study of CD8 T cells in ankylosing spondylitis. TCRdb independently ran MiXCR on the 5' RACE reads; one entry per CDR3 protein. The sample consists of tens of thousands of distinct CDR3 sequences, more than 9.5% of them appearing once. What was sequenced was blood, either unsorted or a sorted T cell fraction (not recorded which). The source of these receptors is a male donor with ankylosing spondylitis or in good health (not recorded which). CDR3s include the opening cysteine and the closing phenylalanine or tryptophan.

v_call	j_call	cdr3_aa
TRBV12-3/TRBV12-4	TRBJ2-2	CASTTGNTGELFF
TRBV29-1	TRBJ2-7	CSVDLADRTSYEQYF
TRBV5-1	TRBJ2-6	CASSLERRHSGANVLTF
TRBV20-1	TRBJ2-1	CSAMGVGEQFF
TRBV4-2	TRBJ2-3	CASSQQPGQLDTQYF
TRBV14	TRBJ2-7	CASSQGPDGSYEQYF
TRBV12-3/TRBV12-4	TRBJ2-3	CASSDRQLGVDTQYF
TRBV19	TRBJ1-6	CATQTGRYYNSPLHF
TRBV18	TRBJ1-5	CASSPQGSTPQHF
TRBV7-9	TRBJ1-5	CASSLGRGLNQPQHF
TRBV5-6	TRBJ1-2	CASSLVTGLGGGYTF
TRBV28	TRBJ2-2	CASSFPGNTGELFF
TRBV4-2	TRBJ2-5	CVSSQDTSREAQYF
TRBV7-9	TRBJ1-2	CASSLALQDYGYTF
TRBV28	TRBJ1-1	CASSFKAKAFF
TRBV5-1	TRBJ1-1	CASSFTGSAEAFF
TRBV5-1	TRBJ2-2	CASSLDINTGELFF
TRBV28	TRBJ2-7	CASSLTGTASYEQYF
TRBV5-1	TRBJ2-7	CASSLEGQGYEQYF
TRBV5-1	TRBJ2-2	CASSYPRSGTYTGELFF
TRBV6-1	TRBJ1-1	CASSRGTGLGREAFF
TRBV29-1	TRBJ2-3	CSDRTSSDTQYF
TRBV20-1	TRBJ2-1	CSASGLAGTEYNEQFF
TRBV2	TRBJ2-5	CASNDRVTETQYF
TRBV7-2	TRBJ2-2	CASSPQGNTGELFF
TRBV5-1	TRBJ1-6	CASRERQGHNSPLHF
TRBV6-6	TRBJ2-2	CASSEMGTGELFF
TRBV2	TRBJ1-1	CASSADVNTEAFF
TRBV19	TRBJ2-5	CASSTTYNQETQYF